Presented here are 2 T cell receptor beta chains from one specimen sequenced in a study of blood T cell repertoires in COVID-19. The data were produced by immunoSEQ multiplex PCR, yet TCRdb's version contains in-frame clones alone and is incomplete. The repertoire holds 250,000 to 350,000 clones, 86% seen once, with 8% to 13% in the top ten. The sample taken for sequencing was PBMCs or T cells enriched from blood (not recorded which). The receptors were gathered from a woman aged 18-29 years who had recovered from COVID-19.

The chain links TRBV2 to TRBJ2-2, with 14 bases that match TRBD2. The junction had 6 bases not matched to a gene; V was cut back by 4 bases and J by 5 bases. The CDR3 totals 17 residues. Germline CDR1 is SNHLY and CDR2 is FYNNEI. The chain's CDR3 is CASSGPGTSGSTGELFF. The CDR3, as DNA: TGTGCCAGCAGTGGTCCCGGGACTAGCGGGAGTACCGGGGAGCTGTTTTTT. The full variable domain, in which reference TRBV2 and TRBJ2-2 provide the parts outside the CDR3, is EPEVTQTPSHQVTQMGQEVILRCVPISNHLYFYWYRQILGQKVEFLVSFYNNEISEKSEIFDDQFSVERPDGSNFTLKIRSTKLEDSAMYFCASSGPGTSGSTGELFFGEGSRLTVL.

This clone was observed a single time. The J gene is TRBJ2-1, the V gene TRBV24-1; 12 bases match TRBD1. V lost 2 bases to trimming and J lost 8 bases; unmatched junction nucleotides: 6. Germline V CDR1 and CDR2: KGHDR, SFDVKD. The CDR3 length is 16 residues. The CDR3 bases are TGTGCCACCAGTGATTCCGGGACAGGGGGCGTCGATGAGCAGTTCTTC. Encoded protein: CATSDSGTGGVDEQFF.